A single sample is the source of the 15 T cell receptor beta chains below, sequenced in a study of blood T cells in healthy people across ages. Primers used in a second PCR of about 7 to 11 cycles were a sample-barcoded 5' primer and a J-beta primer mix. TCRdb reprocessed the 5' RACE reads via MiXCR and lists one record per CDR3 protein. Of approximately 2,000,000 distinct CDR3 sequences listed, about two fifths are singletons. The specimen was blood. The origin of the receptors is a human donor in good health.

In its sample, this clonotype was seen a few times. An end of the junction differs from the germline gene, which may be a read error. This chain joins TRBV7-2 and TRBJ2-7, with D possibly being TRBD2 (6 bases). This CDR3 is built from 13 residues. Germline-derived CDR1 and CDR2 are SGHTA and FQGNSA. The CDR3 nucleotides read TGCGCCAGCAGCTTGGAGCGGGCCTACGAGCAGTACTTC. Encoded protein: CASSLERAYEQYF.

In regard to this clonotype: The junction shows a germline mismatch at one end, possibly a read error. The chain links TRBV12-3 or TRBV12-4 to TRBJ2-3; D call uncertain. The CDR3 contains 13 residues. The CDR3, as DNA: TGTGCCGGCAGCCGAGAGCCCACAGATACGCAGTATTTT. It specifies CAGSREPTDTQYF.

The chain's CDR3 is CASSLGLALGAFF. CDR3 DNA: TGTGCCAGCAGTTTAGGGCTGGCCCTAGGAGCTTTCTTT. The chain uses TRBV28 and TRBJ1-1, with D unclear. V was pared by 2 bases and J by 10 bases, with 14 bases between. Germline CDR1 and CDR2: MDHEN and SYDVKM. The CDR3 loop spans 13 amino acids.

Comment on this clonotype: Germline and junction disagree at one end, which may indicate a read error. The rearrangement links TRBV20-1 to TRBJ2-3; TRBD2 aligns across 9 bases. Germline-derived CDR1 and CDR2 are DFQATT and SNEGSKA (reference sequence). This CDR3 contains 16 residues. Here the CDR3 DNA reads TGCAGCGCTAGAGACCCAATAGCGGGGGTGACAGATACGCAGTATTTT. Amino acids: CSARDPIAGVTDTQYF.

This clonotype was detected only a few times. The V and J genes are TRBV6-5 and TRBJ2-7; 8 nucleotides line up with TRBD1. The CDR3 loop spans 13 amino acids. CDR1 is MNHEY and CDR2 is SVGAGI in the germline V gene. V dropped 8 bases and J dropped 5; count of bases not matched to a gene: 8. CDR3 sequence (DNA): TGTGCCAGCCGGCGACAGGGGTCCAACGAGCAGTACTTC. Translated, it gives CASRRQGSNEQYF.

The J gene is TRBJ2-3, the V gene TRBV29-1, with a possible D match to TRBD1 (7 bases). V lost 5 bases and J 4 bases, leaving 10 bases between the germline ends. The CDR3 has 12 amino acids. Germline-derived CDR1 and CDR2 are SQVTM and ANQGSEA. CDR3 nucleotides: TGCAGCGTTACAGGGGAGGCAGATACGCAGTATTTT. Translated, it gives CSVTGEADTQYF.

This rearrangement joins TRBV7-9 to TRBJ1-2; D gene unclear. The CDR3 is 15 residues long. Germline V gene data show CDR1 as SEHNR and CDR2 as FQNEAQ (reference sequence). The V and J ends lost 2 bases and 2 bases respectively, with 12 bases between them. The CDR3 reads CASSLRTALNYGYTF. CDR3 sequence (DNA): TGTGCCAGCAGCTTAAGAACAGCTCTCAACTATGGCTACACCTTC.

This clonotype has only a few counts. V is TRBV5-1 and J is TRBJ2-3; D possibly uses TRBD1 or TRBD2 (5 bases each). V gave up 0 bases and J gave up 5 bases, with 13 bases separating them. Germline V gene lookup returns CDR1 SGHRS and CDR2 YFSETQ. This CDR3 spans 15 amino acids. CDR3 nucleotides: TGCGCCAGCAGCTTGGGTCAGGTGGGGGAAGATACGCAGTATTTT. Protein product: CASSLGQVGEDTQYF. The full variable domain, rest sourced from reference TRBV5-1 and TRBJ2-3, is KAGVTQTPRYLIKTRGQQVTLSCSPISGHRSVSWYQQTPGQGLQFLFEYFSETQRNKGNFPGRFSGRQFSNSRSEMNVSTLELGDSALYLCASSLGQVGEDTQYFGPGTRLTVL.

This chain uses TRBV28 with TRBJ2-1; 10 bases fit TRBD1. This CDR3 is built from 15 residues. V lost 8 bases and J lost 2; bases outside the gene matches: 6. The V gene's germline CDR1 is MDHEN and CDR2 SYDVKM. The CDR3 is CASVGQGRPYNEQFF. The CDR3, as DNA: TGTGCCAGCGTGGGACAGGGGAGGCCCTACAATGAGCAGTTCTTC.

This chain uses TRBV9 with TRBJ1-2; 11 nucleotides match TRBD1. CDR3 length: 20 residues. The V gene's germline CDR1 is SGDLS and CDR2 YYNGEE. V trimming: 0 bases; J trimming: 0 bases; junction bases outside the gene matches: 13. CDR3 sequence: CASSVESPGDRGGSNYGYTF. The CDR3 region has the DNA TGTGCCAGCAGCGTAGAATCTCCGGGGGACAGGGGGGGATCTAACTATGGCTACACCTTC.

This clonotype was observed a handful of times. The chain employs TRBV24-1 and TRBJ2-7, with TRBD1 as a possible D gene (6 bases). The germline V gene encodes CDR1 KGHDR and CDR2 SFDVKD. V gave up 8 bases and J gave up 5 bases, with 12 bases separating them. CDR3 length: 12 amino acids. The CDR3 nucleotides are TGTGCCACCAATGAGGGGGACCACGAGCAGTACTTC. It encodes CATNEGDHEQYF.

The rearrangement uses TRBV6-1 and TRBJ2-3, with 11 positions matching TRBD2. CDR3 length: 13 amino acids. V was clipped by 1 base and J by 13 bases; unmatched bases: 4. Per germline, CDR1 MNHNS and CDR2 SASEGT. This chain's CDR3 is CASSEVATSGEYF. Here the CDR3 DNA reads TGTGCCAGCAGTGAAGTCGCGACTAGCGGGGAGTATTTT.

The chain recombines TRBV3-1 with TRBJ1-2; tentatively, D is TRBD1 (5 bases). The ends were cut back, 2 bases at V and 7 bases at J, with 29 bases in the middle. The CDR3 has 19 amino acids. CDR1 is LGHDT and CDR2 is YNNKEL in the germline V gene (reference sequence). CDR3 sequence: CASSQFAGWGAPTAGGYTF. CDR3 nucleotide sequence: TGTGCCAGCAGCCAATTTGCCGGGTGGGGCGCTCCCACCGCGGGTGGCTACACCTTC.

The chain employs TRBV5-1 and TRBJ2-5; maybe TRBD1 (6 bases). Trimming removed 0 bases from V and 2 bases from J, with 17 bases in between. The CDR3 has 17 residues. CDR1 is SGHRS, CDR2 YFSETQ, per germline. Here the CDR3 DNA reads TGCGCCAGCAGCTTGGGGCCTTCCAGGGGCCCTCAAGAGACCCAGTACTTC. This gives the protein CASSLGPSRGPQETQYF.

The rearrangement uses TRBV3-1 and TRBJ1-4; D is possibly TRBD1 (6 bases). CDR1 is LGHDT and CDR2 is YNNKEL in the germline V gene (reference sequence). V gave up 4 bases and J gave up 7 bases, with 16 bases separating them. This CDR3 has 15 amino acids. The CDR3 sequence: CASSPQGRFGEKLFF. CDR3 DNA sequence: TGTGCCAGCAGCCCACAGGGAAGGTTTGGTGAAAAACTGTTTTTT.